This T cell receptor (beta chain) was found in a study of T cell responses to AZD1222 COVID-19 vaccine. The table came from immunoSEQ multiplex PCR; TCRdb's copy has only in-frame clones and leaves some out. The sample consists of about 180,000 clones, approximately 86% of them appearing once. V was clipped by 0 bases and J by 8 bases; unmatched bases: 7. Germline V gene sequence: CDR1 MNHNS, CDR2 SASEGT. There are 15 residues in the CDR3. The sequences come from peripheral blood, collected 28 days after the second AZD1222 dose. J is TRBJ1-2 and V is TRBV6-1, with 9 positions matching TRBD1. The sequence was obtained from an adult who received the AZD1222 COVID-19 vaccine. The CDR3, as DNA: TGTGCCAGCAGTGAAGCGGGGACAGGGCGGAGGGGCTACACCTTC. Its translation: CASSEAGTGRRGYTF.